This T cell receptor beta chain was identified in a study of beta chain features in type 1 diabetes (dated by TCRdb to the late 2010s). General notes on the study: Mean age, gender distribution, total cell number and subset yield did not differ between patients and healthy donors. A total of over 95,000,000 sorted cells were examined across all samples, and RNA yield correlated strongly with the number of cells per subset. The study compared the TCRB repertoires of sorted circulating CD4+ T cell subsets in recently diagnosed type 1 diabetes patients with those in matched healthy donors. Regulatory and stem cell-like memory subsets were isolated from only 8 patients and roughly 8 healthy donors, whereas naive and central memory subsets came from all 28 donors.

The CDR3 contains 16 residues, cysteine and phenylalanine counted. Only the CDR3 portion is preserved as DNA: 48 bases, with reading frame beginning at the first base. Trimming at the junction amounts to 1 base on V and 0 bases on J, and the germline ends lie 11 bases apart. CDR1 and CDR2 were assigned from the germline V gene as SGHNT and YENEEA. Each donor gave one peripheral blood draw, roughly 0.11 L on average, collected into heparinised tubes. Naive, central memory, regulatory and stem cell-like memory CD4+ T cells were sorted on a BD FACSAria II using a panel including CD45RO, CCR7, CD25, CD127, CD95 and CD27. A purity above 98% was achieved for all sorted populations. PBMCs were isolated right away by Lymphoprep density gradient centrifugation and were stained directly, without culture. So that batch effects would be minimized, each experiment stained and sorted samples in pairs, pairing one healthy donor with one patient.

In regard to this clone: No antigen is known for it. Nothing much larger sits one base from this clone, and base qualities are not available.

The entire isolated RNA was reverse transcribed using the High Capacity cDNA Reverse Transcription Kit, and thus expressed TCRB transcripts were sequenced. Naive, central memory and regulatory T cell samples underwent deep immunoSEQ sequencing, averaging roughly 3.5 million total reads per sample. Sorted cells were lysed in RLT buffer and RNA was extracted with DNase-treated RNeasy Micro or Mini kits, depending on cell number. Each cell subset was processed on its own to prevent cross-contamination, while patient and healthy donor samples were processed together. The immunoSEQ multiplex PCR was used to amplify TCRB sequences from cDNA, yielding 87-bp fragments that span the CDR3 region. Amplicons were sequenced on the Illumina HiSeq platform. As for the authors' bioinformatics: Synthetic template baselines were used to correct PCR bias computationally, reads within Hamming distance 2 were collapsed, and singletons that could not be merged were discarded. Reads were aligned against IMGT to assign V, D and J genes, CDR3 length and insertions or deletions at six rearrangement sites. Within each subset, clonotype counts were normalized to sorted cell number, and only after that were true diversity and Gini coefficients computed with the tcR R package. The overlap coefficient, calculated on TCRB nucleotide sequences, was used to quantify repertoire sharing. TCRdb carries this immuneACCESS record with in-frame sequences only. Its versions omit some clonotypes, under half of them owing to an unresolved V gene in the studies checked, with the rest unexplained. V, J and clone size are taken as reported in that table, and D and trimming were inferred from the DNA itself. This sample is represented by about 190,000 clones; around 8% of them were singletons. Roughly 0.97% of the sample is held by the ten biggest clonotypes.

Overall results and qualifications from the work: Shorter templates might have been favored by PCR, but patient and control samples were amplified and corrected together, so both groups would have been affected equally by any skew. Only small numbers of individuals were included in the HLA sub-analyses, which left unresolved whether HLA type had any influence on TCRB rearrangement. Because cDNA rather than genomic DNA was sequenced, highly expressing activated cells could have been over-represented, although no difference in activation and CD3 levels was found between groups. Naive, central memory and regulatory TCRB repertoires appeared to be more similar among patients than among healthy donors. At VDJ recombination sites, patients with type 1 diabetes made fewer insertions and deleted more nucleotides, a pattern implying thymic rearrangement abnormalities. In all four CD4+ subsets, TCRB CDR3 length was moderately but significantly shorter in type 1 diabetes patients.

Specimen: central memory CD4+ T cells from blood. This receptor was obtained from a woman between 40 and 55 years old with type 1 diabetes. This chain is built from TRBV11-3 and TRBJ2-3; TRBD2 is perhaps the D gene, given 5 matching bases. The bases read TGTGCCAGCAGCTTAGGAGAGGGCAGTAGCACAGATACGCAGTATTTT. Its amino acids are CASSLGEGSSTDTQYF.